This TCR beta chain comes out of a study of blood T cell repertoires in COVID-19. The V gene's germline CDR1 is SEHNR and CDR2 FQNEAQ (reference sequence). V lost 1 base and J lost 2, with 11 bases in between. This CDR3 region has 16 residues. Produced via immunoSEQ multiplex PCR; TCRdb's table is partial and in-frame only. The sample lists 150,000 to 180,000 clones, around 83% occurring once. What was sequenced was peripheral blood. The TCR was taken from a woman in her sixties with COVID-19, enrolled during active disease. The gene calls are TRBV7-9 and TRBJ2-2; no reliable D call. As DNA, the CDR3 is TGTGCCAGCAGCTTAGGACAATCAGTAAACACCGGGGAGCTGTTTTTT. Amino acid sequence: CASSLGQSVNTGELFF.